Sequencing of this T cell receptor beta chain was carried out in a study of T-cell reconstitution after alpha-beta-depleted transplantation in children. Findings and limits, study-wide: Several hundred expanded graft clones reportedly were the source of alpha-beta T cells about two months after transplant. When one year had passed after transplant, most T-cell counts and diversity came from newly produced T cells.

This clonotype turned up a few times. Its antigen is undetermined. Library preparation (for TCRbeta) was performed with unique molecular identifiers. TCRdb used MiXCR to reprocess the PCR reads, holding one entry per CDR3 protein. Altogether roughly 280,000 distinct CDR3 sequences are present, roughly 12% being singletons, with the ten largest covering about 25%. The CDR3 runs 15 residues. V lost 2 bases and J 3 bases, leaving 11 bases between the germline ends. Germline loops: CDR1 SGHRS, CDR2 YFSETQ. The source of this sequence is a male patient aged 2-15 years who had a stem cell transplant for chronic granulomatous disease, so the T cells may come from the graft donor. This specimen consisted of peripheral blood, obtained 180 days after TCRalphabeta/CD19-depleted stem cell transplant. The genes are TRBV5-1 and TRBJ2-2; D is uncertain. The CDR3 DNA is TGCGCCAGCAGCTTTGAAGACCCTCACACCGGGGAGCTGTTTTTT. It codes for CASSFEDPHTGELFF. Full variable domain (remainder filled in from reference TRBV5-1 and TRBJ2-2): KAGVTQTPRYLIKTRGQQVTLSCSPISGHRSVSWYQQTPGQGLQFLFEYFSETQRNKGNFPGRFSGRQFSNSRSEMNVSTLELGDSALYLCASSFEDPHTGELFFGEGSRLTVL.